This record looks at one T cell receptor (beta chain) sequence and its context. Its cognate antigen is unknown. The sample belongs to a study of shared clonotypes between healthy human individuals. General observations from the study: Since donors were few, the genetic and exposure-history diversity represented was limited.

Naive CD8 cells were CD45RO-negative, positively selected for CCR7, excluding terminally differentiated effector memory CD45RA+ cells. None of the donors, who were healthy HIV-negative adults, had recently had acute infections or vaccinations. Template for every sorted-subset replicate PCR totaled around 210 ng DNA, tens of thousands of T cell genomes. Produced via immunoSEQ multiplex PCR; TCRdb's table is partial and in-frame only. The sample has millions of clones; approximately 95% are singletons. The CDR3 length is 16 residues. The V segment lost 4 bases and the J segment 0 bases; nucleotides outside the gene matches: 6. Germline V CDR1 and CDR2: ENHRY, SYGVKD.

The sequencing input was naive CD8+ T cells sorted from blood. The chain couples TRBV10-3 to TRBJ1-2; 9 bases are shared with TRBD1. The origin of this receptor is a man between 18 and 35 years old in good health. The CDR3 spells CAISGPGQGTNYGYTF. CDR3 nucleotide sequence: TGTGCCATCAGTGGGCCGGGACAGGGCACTAACTATGGCTACACCTTC.